The present T cell receptor beta chain was sequenced within a study of CD8 T cells in Susac syndrome. cDNA came from roughly 0.53 to 1 ug RNA primed by random hexamers. A single record per CDR3 protein comes from TCRdb applying MiXCR to the immunoSEQ multiplex PCR reads. The sample contains more than 80,000 distinct CDR3 sequences, around 94% of which appear only once. V was pared by 5 bases and J by 3 bases, with 7 bases of the junction left unmatched. This CDR3 spans 15 amino acids. Germline CDR1 and CDR2: MNHEY and SMNVEV (reference sequence). Sequences were obtained from CD8+ T cells from PBMCs. The sequence was obtained from a human donor with Susac syndrome. This chain joins TRBV27 and TRBJ1-1; 9 nucleotides agree with TRBD1. CDR3 loop: CASSILTGGDTEAFF. CDR3 sequence (DNA): TGTGCCAGCAGTATCCTGACAGGGGGGGACACTGAAGCTTTCTTT.